These 2 T cell receptor beta chains were all obtained from the same sample, sequenced in a study of cytotoxic CD8 clonotypes in ibrutinib-treated CLL. TCRdb's table, derived via immunoSEQ multiplex PCR, lists solely in-frame clones and lacks some. The data show 300,000 to 350,000 clones, 80% seen once. The input for sequencing was PBMCs, taken before ibrutinib treatment. These receptors were taken from a human donor with chronic lymphocytic leukemia.

This chain joins TRBV2 and TRBJ1-1, with D unresolved. Germline CDR1 SNHLY, CDR2 FYNNEI. Trimming cost V 8 bases and J 3 bases, with 13 bases left between them. The CDR3 has 13 amino acids. The CDR3 protein is CASDRTGDTEAFF. The CDR3 coding sequence is TGTGCCAGCGATCGGACTGGGGACACTGAAGCTTTCTTT.

This clone turned up a few times. The rearrangement joins TRBV10-3 to TRBJ2-5; TRBD2 agrees at 7 bases. The CDR3 runs 14 residues. Germline trimming cut 8 bases from V and 2 bases from J; bases unmatched to any gene: 8. The germline gives CDR1 ENHRY, CDR2 SYGVKD. The CDR3 DNA reads as TGTGCCATCGGGGGGGGATCCCCACAAGAGACCCAGTACTTC. Its protein is CAIGGGSPQETQYF.